This record covers a single T cell receptor beta chain. The sample comes from a study of blood T cell repertoires in COVID-19. Study overall: Samples of COVID-19 (acute and convalescent) were obtained from the United States, Italy and Spain. Nucleic acid was either cDNA or gDNA, and it came from T cells, B-cell-depleted T cells, or PBMCs.

Generated by immunoSEQ multiplex PCR, the TCRdb table keeps only in-frame clones and is missing some. The sample includes about 170,000 clones, roughly 80% of them seen just once. Trimming left V 8 bases short and J 5 bases short, with 18 bases between. The CDR3 contains 14 residues. Germline V gene lookup returns CDR1 SNHLY and CDR2 FYNNEI. The clonotype originates from a human donor with acute or convalescent COVID-19. The donor label of this sample is uncertain. The sequenced sample was peripheral blood. The chain combines TRBV2 with TRBJ2-5; TRBD2 is a possible D gene (5 bases). The CDR3 region has the DNA TGTGCCAGCCAAGCTAGCACCGTAACGGAGACCCAGTACTTC. It is translated as CASQASTVTETQYF.